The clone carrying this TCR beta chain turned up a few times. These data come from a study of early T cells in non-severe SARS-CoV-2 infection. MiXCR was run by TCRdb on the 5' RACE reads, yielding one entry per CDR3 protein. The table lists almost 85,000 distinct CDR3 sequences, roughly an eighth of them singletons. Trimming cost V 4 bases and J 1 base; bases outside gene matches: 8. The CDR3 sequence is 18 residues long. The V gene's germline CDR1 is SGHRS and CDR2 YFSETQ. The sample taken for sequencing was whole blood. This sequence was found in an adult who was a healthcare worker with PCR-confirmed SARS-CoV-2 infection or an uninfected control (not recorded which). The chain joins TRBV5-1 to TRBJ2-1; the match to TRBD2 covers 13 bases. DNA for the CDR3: TGCGCCAGCAGCCGTTTGGGGACTAGCGGGGTGTCCTACAATGAGCAGTTCTTC. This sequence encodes CASSRLGTSGVSYNEQFF. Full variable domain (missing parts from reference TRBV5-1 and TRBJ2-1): KAGVTQTPRYLIKTRGQQVTLSCSPISGHRSVSWYQQTPGQGLQFLFEYFSETQRNKGNFPGRFSGRQFSNSRSEMNVSTLELGDSALYLCASSRLGTSGVSYNEQFFGPGTRLTVL.